These T cell receptor beta chains were read from a single sample in a study of blood T cells in healthy people across ages. TCRdb re-derived calls from the 5' RACE reads in MiXCR, one entry per CDR3 protein. The profile covers hundreds of thousands of distinct CDR3 sequences, with roughly half appearing a single time and roughly 51% taken by the ten largest. The sequencing sample was made of blood. The source of these receptors is a man in his fifties or sixties in good health. Both conserved end residues are part of each CDR3. The order of the fields is D gene, J gene, V gene, clone size, CDR3 protein, CDR3 DNA. D genes are given only for firm matches. Clone size is given for some rows only: seen once, a few or many times, or a class if the clone is expanded.

-,TRBJ2-7,TRBV13,-,CASSLPRKAFDEQYF,TGTGCCAGCAGCTTACCCAGGAAAGCTTTCGATGAGCAGTACTTC
-,TRBJ2-1,TRBV3-1,-,CASSQVRKGEQFF,TGTGCCAGCAGCCAAGTAAGGAAGGGCGAGCAGTTCTTC
TRBD1,TRBJ2-1,TRBV12-3/TRBV12-4,-,CASRTGASPYNEQFF,TGTGCCAGCAGGACAGGGGCGTCCCCCTACAATGAGCAGTTCTTC
-,TRBJ2-5,TRBV5-5,many,CASSLGGKETQYF,TGTGCCAGCAGCTTGGGAGGGAAAGAGACCCAGTACTTC
-,TRBJ2-7,TRBV5-6,few,CASSSVGGRVQYF,TGTGCCAGCAGCTCGGTTGGGGGACGCGTTCAGTACTTC
TRBD1,TRBJ2-5,TRBV5-1,-,CASSYQQGLGQETQYF,TGCGCCAGCAGCTACCAACAGGGGTTAGGCCAAGAGACCCAGTACTTC
-,TRBJ2-1,TRBV20-1,-,CSARGRSSYNEQFF,TGCAGTGCTAGAGGACGGTCTTCCTACAATGAGCAGTTCTTC
-,TRBJ2-5,TRBV7-2,-,CASGHRYQETQYF,TGTGCCAGCGGGCACCGGTACCAAGAGACCCAGTACTTC
TRBD2,TRBJ2-2,TRBV28,-,CASSLGLGEAGELFF,TGTGCCAGCAGCCTGGGACTAGGAGAGGCCGGGGAGCTGTTTTTT
-,TRBJ1-5,TRBV28,-,CASKVGPPNQPQHF,TGTGCCAGCAAAGTGGGACCGCCAAATCAGCCCCAGCATTTT
-,TRBJ2-7,TRBV3-1,-,CASRWGSDEQYF,TGTGCCAGCAGATGGGGTAGCGACGAGCAGTACTTC
-,TRBJ2-4,TRBV21-1,-,CASSKEQWLENIQYF,TGTGCCAGCAGCAAAGAGCAATGGCTAGAAAACATTCAGTACTTC
-,TRBJ2-5,TRBV27,-,CASSVWSGAKTQYF,TGTGCCAGCAGTGTCTGGTCGGGGGCCAAGACCCAGTACTTC
TRBD2,TRBJ2-1,TRBV20-1,-,CSAETSGEYNEQFF,TGCAGTGCTGAGACTAGCGGGGAATACAATGAGCAGTTCTTC
TRBD2,TRBJ2-1,TRBV20-1,few,CSAGYPSGYYNEQFF,TGCAGTGCTGGCTATCCTAGCGGATATTACAATGAGCAGTTCTTC
TRBD2,TRBJ2-4,TRBV12-3/TRBV12-4,many,CASTLAGGTKNIQYF,TGTGCCAGCACCCTAGCGGGAGGGACTAAAAACATTCAGTACTTC
-,TRBJ2-1,TRBV20-1,-,CSLPTGSYNEQFF,TGCAGTTTACCCACTGGCTCCTACAATGAGCAGTTCTTC
TRBD2,TRBJ2-3,TRBV20-1,-,CSASGARERRTTTDTQYF,TGCAGTGCTAGCGGGGCGCGGGAGAGGAGAACGACGACGGATACGCAGTATTTT
-,TRBJ2-6,TRBV9,-,CSSSATMGAGANVLTF,TGTTCCAGCAGCGCCACCATGGGGGCTGGGGCCAACGTCCTGACTTTC
-,TRBJ2-5,TRBV20-1,-,CSAPRDTDETQYF,TGCAGTGCACCCCGGGACACAGACGAGACCCAGTACTTC
-,TRBJ2-4,TRBV6-2/TRBV6-3,-,CASSDSAIQGQYF,TGTGCCAGCAGTGATTCGGCGATACAGGGACAGTACTTC
TRBD1,TRBJ2-7,TRBV25-1,-,CASGQGYEQYF,TGTGCCAGTGGACAGGGGTACGAGCAGTACTTC
TRBD1,TRBJ1-5,TRBV7-2,-,CASSLRQGGQPQHF,TGTGCCAGCAGCCTGCGACAGGGAGGGCAGCCCCAGCATTTT
-,TRBJ1-1,TRBV9,once,CASRRTEAFF,TGTGCCAGCAGACGGACAGAAGCTTTCTTT
TRBD1,TRBJ1-1,TRBV5-5,-,CASSPAGTANTEAFF,TGTGCCAGCAGCCCGGCCGGGACAGCGAACACTGAAGCTTTCTTT
-,TRBJ2-7,TRBV7-2,few,CASSFDPAATYEQYF,TGTGCCAGCAGCTTTGATCCGGCGGCGACCTACGAGCAGTACTTC
-,TRBJ2-7,TRBV6-2/TRBV6-3,few,CASSYSASQIGEQYF,TGTGCCAGCAGTTACTCTGCTAGCCAGATTGGCGAGCAGTACTTC
-,TRBJ2-7,TRBV10-3,few,CAISGSQSYEQYF,TGTGCCATCAGTGGGAGTCAGTCCTACGAGCAGTACTTC
-,TRBJ2-3,TRBV3-1,-,CASSQDRGRDTQYF,TGTGCCAGCAGCCAAGACCGCGGCAGGGATACGCAGTATTTT
TRBD2,TRBJ2-7,TRBV6-5,few,CASSPRRGGSYEQYF,TGTGCCAGCAGTCCCCGTCGGGGGGGATCCTACGAGCAGTACTTC
TRBD2,TRBJ2-3,TRBV4-2,-,CASSQRGLAGEGTDTQYF,TGTGCCAGCAGCCAAAGGGGACTAGCGGGAGAGGGCACAGATACGCAGTATTTT
TRBD2,TRBJ2-1,TRBV6-2/TRBV6-3,-,CASTIGLAVYNEQFF,TGTGCCAGCACCATAGGACTAGCGGTGTACAATGAGCAGTTCTTC
TRBD1,TRBJ2-5,TRBV25-1,-,CASKGTGNQETQYF,TGTGCCTCGAAGGGGACAGGAAATCAAGAGACCCAGTACTTC
TRBD1,TRBJ2-7,TRBV3-1,once,CASRRQGENEQYF,TGTGCCAGCAGAAGACAGGGGGAGAACGAGCAGTACTTC
-,TRBJ2-1,TRBV6-5,-,CARDLVAGVWGEQFF,TGTGCCAGAGACCTCGTGGCAGGGGTTTGGGGTGAGCAGTTCTTC
-,TRBJ2-7,TRBV7-2,-,CASLGTTYNEQYF,TGTGCCAGCCTGGGGACAACCTACAATGAGCAGTACTTC
-,TRBJ1-6,TRBV7-2,many,CASSVSSYNSPLHF,TGTGCCAGCAGCGTTAGCTCCTATAATTCACCCCTCCACTTT
TRBD2,TRBJ2-7,TRBV10-3,few,CAISDSGGEQYF,TGTGCCATCAGTGATTCGGGGGGCGAGCAGTACTTC
TRBD2,TRBJ2-3,TRBV4-2,few,CASSQDTPTSGRVDTQYF,TGTGCCAGCAGCCAAGATACCCCCACTAGCGGGAGAGTTGATACGCAGTATTTT
TRBD2,TRBJ2-1,TRBV4-2,few,CASSQVGSGTLGEQFF,TGTGCCAGCAGCCAAGTTGGAAGCGGGACCCTAGGGGAGCAGTTCTTC
TRBD1,TRBJ1-1,TRBV6-1,-,CASTATGWNTEAFF,TGTGCCAGCACCGCGACAGGGTGGAACACTGAAGCTTTCTTT
-,TRBJ2-7,TRBV7-3,-,CASSEEGSGYEQYF,TGTGCCAGCAGCGAGGAGGGTAGTGGCTACGAGCAGTACTTC
TRBD2,TRBJ2-7,TRBV20-1,many,CSARELAGGTYEQYF,TGCAGTGCTAGAGAACTAGCGGGGGGGACCTACGAGCAGTACTTC
-,TRBJ1-6,TRBV6-5,few,CASSRDRIANSPLHF,TGTGCCAGCAGCCGCGACAGGATAGCCAATTCACCCCTCCACTTT
-,TRBJ1-2,TRBV30,-,CAWSNTAYGYTF,TGTGCCTGGAGCAACACAGCTTATGGCTACACCTTC
TRBD1,TRBJ2-5,TRBV5-1,many,CASSLEGAGETQYF,TGCGCCAGCAGCTTGGAGGGGGCTGGGGAGACCCAGTACTTC